The rows below give T cell receptor beta chains drawn from one sample of a study of T cell responses to AZD1222 COVID-19 vaccine. Data came from immunoSEQ multiplex PCR; TCRdb stores just in-frame clones and leaves some out. Of tens of thousands of clones detected, over 70% appear once; the ten largest clones hold 47%. Sample: peripheral blood, taken 28 days after the second AZD1222 dose. Receptors originate from an adult who received the AZD1222 COVID-19 vaccine. The CDR3 runs from the conserved cysteine through the conserved F or W. The order of the fields is CDR3 DNA, CDR3 protein, D gene, J gene, V gene, clone size. The D gene is left open where the match is weak. Clone sizes are given selectively: once, few, many, or a class where the clone is expanded.

CDR3 DNA: TGTGCCAGCAGCTCTGACAGCTCCGGGGAGCTGTTTTTT
CDR3 protein: CASSSDSSGELFF
D gene: -
J gene: TRBJ2-2
V gene: TRBV5-8
clone size: once

CDR3 DNA: TGTGCCAGCAGTCGGACAGGGAGGGTTGAGCAGTTCTTC
CDR3 protein: CASSRTGRVEQFF
D gene: -
J gene: TRBJ2-1
V gene: TRBV6-5
clone size: -

CDR3 DNA: TGTGCCTGGAGTCGGTACTCACAGGGTAGCACCGGGGAGCTGTTTTTT
CDR3 protein: CAWSRYSQGSTGELFF
D gene: -
J gene: TRBJ2-2
V gene: TRBV30
clone size: -

CDR3 DNA: TGTGCCAGCAGCCACCCGGGACAGGGGGTAGCTTTCTTT
CDR3 protein: CASSHPGQGVAFF
D gene: TRBD1
J gene: TRBJ1-1
V gene: TRBV4-2
clone size: -

CDR3 DNA: TGTGCCAGCAGACCGCCTGGGGGTGATAACACTGAAGCTTTCTTT
CDR3 protein: CASRPPGGDNTEAFF
D gene: -
J gene: TRBJ1-1
V gene: TRBV7-9
clone size: few

CDR3 DNA: TGTGCCGCAACGGGGGGGCACACAGATACGCAGTATTTT
CDR3 protein: CAATGGHTDTQYF
D gene: TRBD2
J gene: TRBJ2-3
V gene: TRBV19
clone size: -

CDR3 DNA: TGTGCCAGCAGCTTAGACAGGAGTCAGCCCCAGCATTTT
CDR3 protein: CASSLDRSQPQHF
D gene: -
J gene: TRBJ1-5
V gene: TRBV13
clone size: -

CDR3 DNA: TGTGCCAGCAGCTCAGCAGGACTAGCGGGAGGGCCATCGATCACAGATACGCAGTATTTT
CDR3 protein: CASSSAGLAGGPSITDTQYF
D gene: TRBD2
J gene: TRBJ2-3
V gene: TRBV13
clone size: -

CDR3 DNA: TGTGCCAGCAGTTACGGGGGCTTGAATCAGCCCCAGCATTTT
CDR3 protein: CASSYGGLNQPQHF
D gene: -
J gene: TRBJ1-5
V gene: TRBV6-5
clone size: -

CDR3 DNA: TGTGCCAGCAGCTTGGGGCAATTCGGGAACACCATATATTTT
CDR3 protein: CASSLGQFGNTIYF
D gene: -
J gene: TRBJ1-3
V gene: TRBV5-6
clone size: -

CDR3 DNA: TGTGCCAGCAGTTCGCCGCAATTAGGGGAAGCCGGGGAGCTGTTTTTT
CDR3 protein: CASSSPQLGEAGELFF
D gene: -
J gene: TRBJ2-2
V gene: TRBV14
clone size: -

CDR3 DNA: TGTGCCACTTCAGCTAGGGAACAAGAGACCCAGTACTTC
CDR3 protein: CATSAREQETQYF
D gene: -
J gene: TRBJ2-5
V gene: TRBV6-1
clone size: once

CDR3 DNA: TGTGCCAGCAGTTACAGCTATAATGAAAAACTGTTTTTT
CDR3 protein: CASSYSYNEKLFF
D gene: -
J gene: TRBJ1-4
V gene: TRBV28
clone size: few

CDR3 DNA: TGTGCCAGCAGAAAGCCGGGACTAGCGGATTACGAGCAGTACTTC
CDR3 protein: CASRKPGLADYEQYF
D gene: TRBD2
J gene: TRBJ2-7
V gene: TRBV5-5
clone size: -

CDR3 DNA: TGTGCCAGCAGCTTAAGTGGCCTCTTATCAGATACGCAGTATTTT
CDR3 protein: CASSLSGLLSDTQYF
D gene: -
J gene: TRBJ2-3
V gene: TRBV7-3
clone size: -

CDR3 DNA: TGTGCCAGCAGTTCTGCGACAGAGCTGAGCTACGAGCAGTACTTC
CDR3 protein: CASSSATELSYEQYF
D gene: -
J gene: TRBJ2-7
V gene: TRBV28
clone size: -